This T cell receptor (beta chain) was identified in a study of graft-versus-host responses after intestinal transplantation. Study-wide background: Recipients had multivisceral, liver-intestinal, or isolated intestinal transplants. Anti-thymocyte globulin induction, then tacrolimus and steroids for around 3 years, went to all recipients.

Study observations and caveats: Recipient bone marrow held GvH clones, some seen earlier in ileum or blood. Some patients had graft-donor T cell macrochimerism. In their allografts, the ratios of graft-versus-host to host-versus-graft T cell clones were high.

Data came from immunoSEQ multiplex PCR; TCRdb stores just in-frame clones and leaves some out. The data hold more than 100,000 clones, with around 96% observed a single time. In germline, CDR1 is SGHDT, CDR2 YYEEEE. Trimming pared 0 bases from V and 2 bases from J, leaving 6 bases between. There are 15 residues in the CDR3. Turning to this clone: Its antigen remains unidentified.

This sequence joins TRBV5-6 and TRBJ2-6, with a weak D call TRBD2 (5 bases). The specimen was unstimulated CD8+ T cells sorted from spleen or lymph node cells, collected before intestinal transplant. This sequence was found in a human donor who received an intestinal transplant. The CDR3: CASSLAGAGANVLTF. Written as DNA, the CDR3 is TGTGCCAGCAGCTTGGCCGGGGCTGGGGCCAACGTCCTGACTTTC.